Presented here are 16 T cell receptor beta chains from one specimen sequenced in a study of T-cell reconstitution after alpha-beta-depleted transplantation in children. Preparation of the TCRbeta library was carried out with unique molecular identifiers. TCRdb re-derived calls from the PCR reads in MiXCR, one entry per CDR3 protein. Here the sample spans nearly 400,000 distinct CDR3 sequences, roughly 22% being singletons. Source: PBMCs from the stem cell graft donor, taken from the stem cell graft. These receptor sequences come from a human donor who donated a stem cell graft to a child with acute myeloid leukemia.

As DNA, the CDR3 is TGCAGTGCTAGACCGGGGTCGAGCACAGATACGCAGTATTTT. Its protein product is CSARPGSSTDTQYF. The rearrangement uses TRBV20-1 and TRBJ2-3, with D maybe TRBD2 (5 bases). Germline values: CDR1 DFQATT, CDR2 SNEGSKA (reference sequence). Trimming took 2 bases from V and 0 from J, leaving 9 bases between them. The CDR3 is 14 residues long.

This clonotype has a handful of counts. Written as DNA, the CDR3 is TGTGCCAGCAGTCCTAGCGGGAGTTACACAGATACGCAGTATTTT. This translates into CASSPSGSYTDTQYF. The rearrangement joins TRBV12-3 or TRBV12-4 to TRBJ2-3; 10 bases map to TRBD2. V gave up 5 bases and J gave up 2 bases; unmatched junction bases: 4. The CDR3 totals 15 residues.

In this sample, this clonotype turned up a few times. The chain recombines TRBV20-1 with TRBJ2-1; 7 bases fit TRBD2. This CDR3 contains 15 residues. V was clipped by 4 bases and J by 6 bases; unmatched bases: 12. CDR1 is DFQATT, CDR2 SNEGSKA, per germline (reference sequence). The CDR3 DNA follows: TGCAGTGCTAATCCGGGACTATCGACTTCCAATGAGCAGTTCTTC. Translation: CSANPGLSTSNEQFF.

This clonotype was counted only a few times. V gene TRBV4-2 combines with J gene TRBJ2-4; the match to TRBD1 covers 7 bases. The length of the CDR3 is 21 residues. The germline CDR1 and CDR2 sequences are LGHNA and YNFKEQ. V gave up 0 bases and J gave up 0 bases; unmatched junction bases: 17. This chain's CDR3 is CASSQDPTSRDSFLAKNIQYF. The CDR3 bases are TGTGCCAGCAGCCAAGATCCTACAAGCCGGGACAGCTTTTTAGCCAAAAACATTCAGTACTTC.

The genes are TRBV28 and TRBJ2-7, with 9 bases identical to TRBD1. The CDR3 has 17 residues. J was trimmed by 3 bases and V by 6 bases; bases with no gene match: 15. The germline V gene has CDR1 MDHEN and CDR2 SYDVKM. CDR3 coding DNA: TGTGCCAGCAGCCAGGGACAGGGTTACTACTACTACTACGAGCAGTACTTC. It is translated as CASSQGQGYYYYYEQYF.

The rearrangement links TRBV27 to TRBJ2-6, with 7 bases identical to TRBD1. J lost 4 bases, V lost 9 bases, and 6 bases had no gene match. The CDR3 has 14 amino acids. Germline V gene data show CDR1 as MNHEY and CDR2 as SMNVEV (reference sequence). In DNA, the CDR3 is TGTGCCAGTAAGACAGGGTTGGGGGCCAACGTCCTGACTTTC. Translation gives CASKTGLGANVLTF. Together with reference TRBV27 and TRBJ2-6, the CDR3 gives the full variable domain: EAQVTQNPRYLITVTGKKLTVTCSQNMNHEYMSWYRQDPGLGLRQIYYSMNVEVTDKGDVPEGYKVSRKEKRNFPLILESPSPNQTSLYFCASKTGLGANVLTFGAGSRLTVL.

This clonotype was recorded many times. The chain couples TRBV11-2 to TRBJ2-1; D possibly corresponds to TRBD1 (5 bases). V was pared by 1 base and J by 4 bases, with 11 bases between. This CDR3 is built from 15 residues. In germline, CDR1 is SGHAT, CDR2 FQNNGV. The DNA for the CDR3 is TGTGCCAGCAGCTTAGGACAGCGCTTTTACAATGAGCAGTTCTTC. This gives the protein CASSLGQRFYNEQFF.

This clonotype was counted at least ten times. CDR3 coding DNA: TGTGCCAGCAGTTCACGGGGAGGTGAGCAGTTCTTC. Encoded protein: CASSSRGGEQFF. The chain employs TRBV12-3 or TRBV12-4 and TRBJ2-1; D possibly corresponds to TRBD2 (6 bases). There are 12 residues in the CDR3. V was cut by 4 bases and J by 9 bases, with 10 bases left in between.

There are many counts of this clonotype. The rearrangement joins TRBV24-1 to TRBJ2-1; D tentatively fits TRBD1 or TRBD2 (5 bases each). V gave up 4 bases and J gave up 4 bases, with 10 bases separating them. The CDR3 sequence is 14 residues long. CDR1 is KGHDR, CDR2 SFDVKD, per germline. In DNA, the CDR3 is TGTGCCACCAGTGAGGCAGGGAGTTACAATGAGCAGTTCTTC. Protein: CATSEAGSYNEQFF.

The chain links TRBV12-3 or TRBV12-4 to TRBJ1-5, with D possibly TRBD1 on 6 matching bases. V was pared by 7 bases and J by 0 bases, with 13 bases between. This CDR3 has 15 amino acids. CDR3 sequence (DNA): TGTGCCAGCAACCTACAGGGTGGTAGCAATCAGCCCCAGCATTTT. Translated, it gives CASNLQGGSNQPQHF.

This clonotype came up many times. CDR3 in amino acids: CASSPDVEGGGNEQFF. In DNA, the CDR3 is TGTGCCAGCTCACCGGATGTTGAAGGGGGCGGGAATGAGCAGTTCTTC. The chain links TRBV18 to TRBJ2-1, with 7 bases that match TRBD1. The J segment lost 7 bases and the V segment lost 3 bases, leaving 12 bases of the junction unmatched. This CDR3 is built from 16 residues. Per the germline V gene, CDR1 is KGHSH and CDR2 is LQKENI.

This clonotype occurred many times. The chain has TRBV5-6 and TRBJ1-2, with D unresolved. The CDR3 runs 12 residues. The germline gives CDR1 SGHDT, CDR2 YYEEEE. V was clipped by 4 bases and J by 3 bases, with 7 bases between them. As DNA, the CDR3 is TGTGCCAGCAGCGAGAAGCACTATGGCTACACCTTC. Translation: CASSEKHYGYTF.

J is TRBJ2-1 and V is TRBV6-6, with D tentatively TRBD1 or TRBD2 (7 bases each). The CDR3 loop spans 12 amino acids. The germline V gene has CDR1 MNHNY and CDR2 SVGAGI (reference sequence). V was trimmed by 9 bases and J by 8 bases, leaving 14 bases between them. Here the CDR3 DNA reads TGTGCCAGTGGGCCAGGGGGGGATGAGCAGTTCTTC. Its translation is CASGPGGDEQFF.

The V call is TRBV5-1, the J call TRBJ1-2, with TRBD1 matching 9 bases. The ends lost 4 bases at V and 8 bases at J; junction bases unmatched: 6. This CDR3 has 13 residues. Germline CDR1 reads SGHRS; CDR2 reads YFSETQ. For the CDR3, the DNA is TGCGCCAGCAGCCCGACAGGGGGAGCAGGCTACACCTTC. Amino acid sequence: CASSPTGGAGYTF.

This clonotype appeared once. The rearrangement joins TRBV24-1 to TRBJ2-7; 7 nucleotides agree with TRBD1. This CDR3 is 14 amino acids long. Germline lookup yields CDR1 KGHDR and CDR2 SFDVKD. Unmatched junction bases numbered 8, after V lost 3 bases and J lost 7 bases. The CDR3 DNA sequence: TGTGCCACCAGTGATATCGACAGGGTCGGAGAGCAGTACTTC. It translates to CATSDIDRVGEQYF.

This clonotype was found a few times. The V gene is TRBV24-1, the J gene TRBJ2-7; 9 nucleotides align to TRBD1. CDR3 length: 17 amino acids. The V segment lost 4 bases and the J segment 3 bases; nucleotides outside the gene matches: 12. Germline V gene lookup returns CDR1 KGHDR and CDR2 SFDVKD. The CDR3 region is CATSDRGPGTGNYEQYF. In nucleotides, the CDR3 is TGTGCCACCAGTGACCGAGGACCCGGGACAGGGAACTACGAGCAGTACTTC.